The source of this TCR beta chain is a study of CDR3 diversity in severe acne. V lost 2 bases and J lost 0, with 8 bases in between. The germline V gene encodes CDR1 SGHDN and CDR2 FVKESK. This CDR3 contains 14 residues. TCRdb redid the calling of the PCR reads with MiXCR, one entry per CDR3 protein. The repertoire consists of over 70,000 distinct CDR3 sequences, with under 60% occurring once and the leading ten covering roughly an eighth. This receptor was identified in a male donor in good health, without acne. What was sequenced was blood. The chain joins TRBV14 to TRBJ2-7, with no clear D. The CDR3 here is CASSQFPFSYEQYF. The CDR3 DNA sequence: TGTGCCAGCAGCCAATTTCCCTTCTCCTACGAGCAGTACTTC. The full variable domain, completed using reference TRBV14 and TRBJ2-7, is EAGVTQFPSHSVIEKGQTVTLRCDPISGHDNLYWYRRVMGKEIKFLLHFVKESKQDESGMPNNRFLAERTGGTYSTLKVQPAELEDSGVYFCASSQFPFSYEQYFGPGTRLTVT.